Listed below are T cell receptor beta chains from one sample, sequenced in a study of cytomegalovirus exposure and HLA in healthy donors. Assay: immunoSEQ multiplex PCR; the TCRdb copy retains only in-frame clones and omits some. The sample lists some 70,000 clones, around 76% occurring once. The sample comprised PBMCs. The origin of the receptors is a man in his forties or fifties in good health and CMV-seronegative. Both conserved end residues are part of each CDR3.

v_call	cdr3_length	cdr3_aa
TRBV19	15	CASSTGQGWIDEQFF
TRBV9	14	CASSVGQGAKPQHF
TRBV7-6	17	CASSLGTGGRRNTEAFF
TRBV4-3	17	CASSQDHLGGNNQPQHF
TRBV2	14	CASSESSRANEQFF
TRBV9	13	CASSVRLGDEQYF
TRBV6-5	14	CASSYSSADYGYTF
TRBV28	13	CASSLGPLTEAFF
TRBV11-2	13	CASSLSGIYEQYF
TRBV6-6	15	CASSYSRGVFAEAFF
TRBV11-2	16	CASSPRLVLNTDTQYF
TRBV7-8	15	CASSLLVLNTGELFF
TRBV18	15	CASSPVGTGDYGYTF
TRBV5-6	14	CARQVNPSTDTQYF
TRBV19	15	CASSIPKQGASEAFF
TRBV6-5	15	CASKLLLAGAYEQYF
TRBV27	15	CASSGQGISKNIQYF